Listed below are T cell receptor beta chains from one sample, sequenced in a study of blood T cell repertoires in COVID-19. TCRdb keeps only in-frame clones here, not all; method: immunoSEQ multiplex PCR. The sample carries roughly 300,000 clones, about 90% recorded once. The sample was PBMCs or T cells enriched from blood (not recorded which). The receptors stem from a woman in her thirties who had recovered from COVID-19. CDR3s include the opening cysteine and the closing phenylalanine or tryptophan. A D gene is named only where the DNA matches it firmly. Rows give clone size only sometimes, using once, few, many, or a class for an expanded clone.

clone size,V gene,D gene,J gene,CDR3 DNA,CDR3 protein
.,TRBV5-4,TRBD2,TRBJ2-7,TGTGCCAGCAGCTCTGGACTAGCGGGACTCTACGAGCAGTACTTC,CASSSGLAGLYEQYF
.,TRBV4-1,.,TRBJ1-2,TGCGCCAGCAGCCAAGAATGGCAGGGGCGGTATGGCTACACCTTC,CASSQEWQGRYGYTF
.,TRBV13,TRBD1,TRBJ1-1,TGTGCCAGCAGCTCCGGACAGGGGTATACTGAAGCTTTCTTT,CASSSGQGYTEAFF
.,TRBV27,.,TRBJ2-1,TGTGCCAGCAGTTTACAGAAGACTTACAATGAGCAGTTCTTC,CASSLQKTYNEQFF
many,TRBV12-5,.,TRBJ1-2,TGTGCTAGTGGTTTTTCCGAGGGAATCTATGGCTACACCTTC,CASGFSEGIYGYTF
.,TRBV21-1,.,TRBJ1-2,TGTGCCAGCAGCAACTTCGGTGGTGGCAGGGGCTACACCTTC,CASSNFGGGRGYTF
.,TRBV5-1,TRBD1,TRBJ2-5,TGCGCCAGCAGCCAGGGTGACAGGGCCCCCGAGACCCAGTACTTC,CASSQGDRAPETQYF
.,TRBV3-1/TRBV3-2,.,TRBJ2-7,TGTGCCAGCAGCCAAGTAAATCTACAGGACGGCCCCGGGGGCGAGCAGTACTTC,CASSQVNLQDGPGGEQYF
.,TRBV4-3,.,TRBJ1-4,TGCGCCAGCAGCCGGGGCAGTCTTGCAACTAATGAAAAACTGTTTTTT,CASSRGSLATNEKLFF
.,TRBV28,TRBD1,TRBJ2-7,TGTGCCAGCAGTTTACCCGGGACAGGGGGCCGCGAGCAGTACTTC,CASSLPGTGGREQYF
.,TRBV5-1,TRBD2,TRBJ2-1,TGCGCCAGCAGCTTGGCTGCGGGGGCCTACAATGAGCAGTTCTTC,CASSLAAGAYNEQFF
once,TRBV7-8,TRBD1,TRBJ1-6,TGTGCCAGCAGCTTATTAAATGACAGGGCCTATTCACCCCTCCACTTT,CASSLLNDRAYSPLHF
few,TRBV4-1,TRBD2,TRBJ2-7,TGCGCCAGCAGCCAAGATCTGGCTAGCGGCGACTACGAGCAGTACTTC,CASSQDLASGDYEQYF
.,TRBV6-5,.,TRBJ1-1,TGTGCCAGCAGTTACTCTGGCGGTGAAGCTTTCTTT,CASSYSGGEAFF
.,TRBV28,.,TRBJ2-5,TGTGCCAGCAGTCGTAACGGACTACAAGAGACCCAGTACTTC,CASSRNGLQETQYF
.,TRBV15,TRBD1,TRBJ1-1,TGTGCCACCAGCAGAGATTACAGGGGATCGAACACTGAAGCTTTCTTT,CATSRDYRGSNTEAFF
.,TRBV10-3,.,TRBJ1-6,TGTGCCATCAGCCAGGGTGGACCCTATAATTCACCCCTCCACTTT,CAISQGGPYNSPLHF
.,TRBV25-1,TRBD1,TRBJ1-4,TGTGCCAGCAGTGAAGCCGGGACAGGGTTCGGTGAAAAACTGTTTTTT,CASSEAGTGFGEKLFF
.,TRBV7-9,.,TRBJ2-2,TGTGCCAGCAGCCCCGAGATGGGCAGGGCGAACACCGGGGAGCTGTTTTTT,CASSPEMGRANTGELFF
.,TRBV7-8,.,TRBJ2-2,TGTGCCAGCAGTACAGGGATGGAGACCGGGGAGCTGTTTTTT,CASSTGMETGELFF
.,TRBV4-3,TRBD1,TRBJ1-4,TGCGCCAGCAGCCAAGCGACCCGGGACAGGGGGGAATCTAATGAAAAACTGTTTTTT,CASSQATRDRGESNEKLFF
.,TRBV11-1,.,TRBJ1-6,TGTGCCAGCAGCTTATTGGGAGGCTATAATTCACCCCTCCACTTT,CASSLLGGYNSPLHF
few,TRBV5-6,TRBD1,TRBJ2-7,TGTGCCAGCAGCTTGGAGGGGGCCCACGAGCAGTACTTC,CASSLEGAHEQYF
once,TRBV7-6,TRBD1,TRBJ1-5,TGTGCCAGCAGCTCGGGACAGGGGGGATCCAATCAGCCCCAGCATTTT,CASSSGQGGSNQPQHF
.,TRBV28,TRBD1,TRBJ2-1,TGTGCCAGCAGCCGGGACAGGGGGCATCGAGGTGAGCAGTTCTTC,CASSRDRGHRGEQFF
.,TRBV25-1,.,TRBJ1-2,TGTGCCAGCAGACAGAATACTAACTATGGCTACACCTTC,CASRQNTNYGYTF
.,TRBV30,.,TRBJ2-1,TGTGCCTGGAGTCCCTCTCCCGGGACTTACAATGAGCAGTTCTTC,CAWSPSPGTYNEQFF
once,TRBV5-6,TRBD2,TRBJ2-3,TGTGCCAGCAGCTTGGCTGCGGGGGGCAGCACAGATACGCAGTATTTT,CASSLAAGGSTDTQYF
.,TRBV18,.,TRBJ2-3,TGTGCCAGCTCAGAATCGACCGCACCCGGGGGAGCTACGCAGTATTTT,CASSESTAPGGATQYF
.,TRBV10-3,TRBD1,TRBJ2-2,TGTGCCATCAGGGACTTGGGGGACAGGAAGAACACCGGGGAGCTGTTTTTT,CAIRDLGDRKNTGELFF
.,TRBV3-1/TRBV3-2,.,TRBJ2-3,TGTGCCAGCAGCCAAGATCTGGAGGGCACAGATACGCAGTATTTT,CASSQDLEGTDTQYF
.,TRBV5-1,.,TRBJ2-2,TGCGCCAGCAGCTTGGAGGGGACTTCCGGGGAGCTGTTTTTT,CASSLEGTSGELFF
.,TRBV14,TRBD1,TRBJ1-5,TGTGCCAGCAGCCCAGAGGGACAGGGGGCCAGTCAGCCCCAGCATTTT,CASSPEGQGASQPQHF
once,TRBV30,.,TRBJ1-6,TGTGCCTGGAGTGTCTCGCAGGGGCTCTATAATTCACCCCTCCACTTT,CAWSVSQGLYNSPLHF
.,TRBV7-8,TRBD1,TRBJ2-1,TGTGCCAGCAGCGGCCGGGACAGGGGGCCCCCAAACAATGAGCAGTTCTTC,CASSGRDRGPPNNEQFF
.,TRBV2,.,TRBJ2-2,TGTGCCAGCAGTGTCCCCGGGGGGCGCGGCACCGGGGAGCTGTTTTTT,CASSVPGGRGTGELFF
.,TRBV27,TRBD2,TRBJ2-4,TGTGCCAGCAGTTCTCCTAGCGGGGGGGCAGACATTCAGTACTTC,CASSSPSGGADIQYF
.,TRBV5-5,.,TRBJ2-1,TGTGCCAGCAGCTTGTACGGGTACAATGAGCAGTTCTTC,CASSLYGYNEQFF
.,TRBV27,.,TRBJ1-4,TGTGCCAGCAGGGCACAGGGCGGCCCTTCAAAAAAACTGTTTTTT,CASRAQGGPSKKLFF
few,TRBV7-2,TRBD1,TRBJ1-5,TGTGCCAGCAGCCAAGACAGGGGGCCACATTATAGCAATCAGCCCCAGCATTTT,CASSQDRGPHYSNQPQHF
.,TRBV7-6,TRBD1,TRBJ2-7,TGTGCCAGCAGCCCGACAGGGAGCTCCTACGAGCAGTACTTC,CASSPTGSSYEQYF
once,TRBV30,.,TRBJ1-2,TGTGCCTGGAGTCGGGGACTGACTAACTATGGCTACACCTTC,CAWSRGLTNYGYTF
.,TRBV3-1/TRBV3-2,TRBD1,TRBJ2-7,TGTGCCAGCACGGCGGGACAGGGGGGTCGGCAGTACTTC,CASTAGQGGRQYF
.,TRBV10-3,.,TRBJ1-3,TGTGCCATCAGTGAGTCAGCACAGGCTGGAAACACCATATATTTT,CAISESAQAGNTIYF
.,TRBV6-5,TRBD1,TRBJ1-2,TGTGCCAGCAGCTCCTCCCCGACAGGGTTTAATGGCTACACCTTC,CASSSSPTGFNGYTF
.,TRBV14,.,TRBJ2-5,TGTGCCAGCAGCCAAGTCTCTAAGACCCAGTACTTC,CASSQVSKTQYF
.,TRBV7-8,.,TRBJ2-7,TGTGCCAGCAGCCTGACGGGAAACGAGCAGTACTTC,CASSLTGNEQYF
.,TRBV27,TRBD1,TRBJ2-5,TGTGCCAGCAGGGACAGGGCTGAGACCCAGTACTTC,CASRDRAETQYF
.,TRBV28,.,TRBJ2-5,TGTGCCAGCAGACCTACCGGAGGGGTCGGGGAGACCCAGTACTTC,CASRPTGGVGETQYF
.,TRBV7-9,.,TRBJ1-2,TGTGCCAGCAGCTCCCAAGGATCGGGGGGCTACACCTTC,CASSSQGSGGYTF
.,TRBV6-5,.,TRBJ2-2,TGTGCCAGCAGTTACGGAGACTGGGAGCTGTTTTTT,CASSYGDWELFF
.,TRBV28,.,TRBJ2-3,TGTGCCAGCAGTGCTCCAGGGGTGGGCACAGATACGCAGTATTTT,CASSAPGVGTDTQYF
.,TRBV3-1/TRBV3-2,.,TRBJ2-2,TGTGCCAGCAGCTCGACTTACAACACCGGGGAGCTGTTTTTT,CASSSTYNTGELFF
.,TRBV11-2,TRBD1,TRBJ1-4,TGTGCCAGCAGCTCGAGAAGGACAGGGAGGATTGGGGAAAAACTGTTTTTT,CASSSRRTGRIGEKLFF
.,TRBV7-8,.,TRBJ1-2,TGTGCCAGCAGCCAACCGACAGGACGCTATGGCTACACCTTC,CASSQPTGRYGYTF
.,TRBV30,TRBD1,TRBJ1-2,TGTGCCTGGAGTGCCGGGACAGTCTATGGCTACACCTTC,CAWSAGTVYGYTF